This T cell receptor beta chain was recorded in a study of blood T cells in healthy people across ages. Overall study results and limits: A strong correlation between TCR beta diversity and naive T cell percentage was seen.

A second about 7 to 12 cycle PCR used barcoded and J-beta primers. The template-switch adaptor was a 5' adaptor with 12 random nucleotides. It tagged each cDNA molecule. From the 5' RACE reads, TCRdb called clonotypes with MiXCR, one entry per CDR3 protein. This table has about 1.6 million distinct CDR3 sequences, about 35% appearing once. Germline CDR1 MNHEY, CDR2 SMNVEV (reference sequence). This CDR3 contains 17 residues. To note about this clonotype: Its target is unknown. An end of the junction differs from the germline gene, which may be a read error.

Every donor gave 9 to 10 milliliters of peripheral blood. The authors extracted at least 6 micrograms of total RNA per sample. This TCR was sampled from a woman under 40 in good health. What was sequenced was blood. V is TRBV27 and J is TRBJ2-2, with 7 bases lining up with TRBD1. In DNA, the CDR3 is TGTGCCGGCAGTCCCATCCCGACAGGGCTGAACACCGGGGAGCTGTTTTTT. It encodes CAGSPIPTGLNTGELFF.